Below, 10 T cell receptor beta chains from the same sample are listed, as sequenced in a study of early T cells in non-severe SARS-CoV-2 infection. One entry per CDR3 protein results from TCRdb running MiXCR on the 5' RACE reads. The top ten clones hold 4% to 5% of a sample with some 58,000 distinct CDR3 sequences, about an eighth of them seen once. Input material: whole blood. These receptors were obtained from an adult who was a healthcare worker with PCR-confirmed SARS-CoV-2 infection or an uninfected control (not recorded which).

This clonotype was counted only a few times. The chain is built from TRBV7-8 and TRBJ2-3; D possibly matches TRBD1 or TRBD2 (5 bases each). V lost 5 bases, J lost 4 bases, and 19 bases lay in between. The CDR3 is 16 residues long. Germline lookup yields CDR1 SGHVS and CDR2 FQNEAQ. The CDR3 loop reads CASSLLYPGAADTQYF. The CDR3 DNA follows: TGTGCCAGCAGCCTCCTATACCCCGGGGCCGCAGATACGCAGTATTTT.

The chain recombines TRBV6-5 with TRBJ2-7, with 16 bases that match TRBD2. The CDR3 totals 18 residues. Germline assignment: CDR1 MNHEY and CDR2 SVGAGI. With V trimmed by 6 bases and J by 4 bases, 12 bases remained unmatched. Written as DNA, the CDR3 is TGTGCCAGCAGAAGTCCGGGACTAGCGGGGGGGACCACTTACGAGCAGTACTTC. It translates to CASRSPGLAGGTTYEQYF.

The chain joins TRBV5-1 to TRBJ1-6; 11 bases align to TRBD1. CDR1 and CDR2 (germline): SGHRS, YFSETQ. V lost 4 bases and J lost 0; bases outside the gene matches: 3. The CDR3 has 17 residues. The CDR3 DNA reads TGCGCCAGCAGCCGGGACAGGGGGAGCTCCTATAATTCACCCCTCCACTTT. It is translated as CASSRDRGSSYNSPLHF.

This clonotype was detected only a few times. The genes are TRBV4-1 and TRBJ2-3; D is unresolved. Germline V gives CDR1 MGHRA, CDR2 YSYEKL. Deletions cut 1 base from V and 7 bases from J, with 12 bases between. CDR3 length equals 14 residues. The CDR3 region has the DNA TGCGCCAGCAGCCAAGGTCTATCGGAAAATACGCAGTATTTT. Its translation is CASSQGLSENTQYF.

A few counts support this clonotype. This chain uses TRBV19 with TRBJ1-5; TRBD1 might be the D (5 bases). Between the trimmed V and J ends, which lost 6 bases and 3 bases, there was a span of 9 bases. Germline V gene lookup returns CDR1 LNHDA and CDR2 SQIVND (reference sequence). This CDR3 is built from 13 residues. The CDR3 is CASRGLTNQPQHF. In DNA, the CDR3 is TGTGCCAGTAGGGGGCTTACCAATCAGCCCCAGCATTTT. Drawing the rest from reference TRBV19 and TRBJ1-5, the complete variable domain is DGGITQSPKYLFRKEGQNVTLSCEQNLNHDAMYWYRQDPGQGLRLIYYSQIVNDFQKGDIAEGYSVSREKKESFPLTVTSAQKNPTAFYLCASRGLTNQPQHFGDGTRLSIL.

The rearrangement uses TRBV20-1 and TRBJ2-1; 12 bases are shared with TRBD1. With 4 bases clipped from V and 8 bases from J, the junction kept 9 bases outside the gene matches. The CDR3 totals 15 residues. The germline gives CDR1 DFQATT, CDR2 SNEGSKA (reference sequence). The CDR3 loop reads CSATSGTGGGDEQFF. Written as DNA, the CDR3 is TGCAGTGCTACCTCCGGGACAGGGGGCGGAGATGAGCAGTTCTTC.

The chain combines TRBV19 with TRBJ2-3, with D maybe TRBD1 (5 bases). This CDR3 contains 14 residues. V was pared by 6 bases and J by 2 bases, with 12 bases between. Germline CDR1 reads LNHDA; CDR2 reads SQIVND (reference sequence). The CDR3 region is CASREDSNTDTQYF. For the CDR3, the DNA is TGTGCCAGTAGGGAAGACAGTAACACAGATACGCAGTATTTT.

This rearrangement joins TRBV5-4 to TRBJ2-1, with TRBD1 matching 8 bases. Per the germline V gene, CDR1 is SGHNT and CDR2 is YYREEE (reference sequence). Trimming cost V 4 bases and J 7 bases; bases outside gene matches: 7. The CDR3 runs to 14 residues. CDR3 sequence reads: CASSPRTGLNEQFF. The CDR3 bases are TGTGCCAGCAGCCCACGGACAGGGTTGAATGAGCAGTTCTTC.

Only a few counts were recorded for this clonotype. The chain joins TRBV20-1 to TRBJ2-1, with D perhaps matching TRBD1 (5 bases). Deletions cut 3 bases from V and 7 bases from J, with 16 bases between. Germline values: CDR1 DFQATT, CDR2 SNEGSKA (reference sequence). This CDR3 has 14 amino acids. The CDR3 spells CSASSSGWLNEQFF. The CDR3 DNA follows: TGCAGTGCTAGCTCTTCAGGGTGGTTAAATGAGCAGTTCTTC.

The chain has TRBV3-1 and TRBJ1-6, with a weak D call TRBD1 (6 bases). Between the trimmed V and J ends, which lost 1 base and 9 bases, there was a span of 13 bases. The germline gives CDR1 LGHDT, CDR2 YNNKEL (reference sequence). The CDR3 extends over 15 amino acids. CDR3: CASSQATGFASPLHF. The CDR3 DNA follows: TGTGCCAGCAGCCAAGCAACAGGGTTTGCTTCACCCCTCCACTTT.